Below, 21 T cell receptor beta chains from the same sample are listed, as sequenced in a study of T cells after yellow fever vaccination (dated by TCRdb to about 2019). Libraries were prepared through 5' RACE. Sequencing was performed on an Illumina HiSeq 2500. TCRdb trimmed public reads at Q25 via fastp, called clones via MiXCR and kept in-frame beta chains. Each CDR3 protein appears once, grouped with its most common genes and DNA. This sample gives 20,000 to 25,000 distinct CDR3 sequences in total; 3.4% of them show up just once. The leading ten clones occupy 0.75% to 1% of the sample. The treatment or condition label here, explained by the study, means: live attenuated yellow fever vaccine strain. The sample here was PBMCs, either bulk or a sorted T-cell subset (CD4+, CD8+, memory, or dextramer-sorted; not recorded which), taken approximately 40 days after the first yellow fever vaccination. These receptors were obtained from a man between 18 and 29 years old who received the YFV17D yellow fever vaccine.

This clonotype has a count of ten or more. V gene TRBV12-3 or TRBV12-4 combines with J gene TRBJ1-1; a weak D match, TRBD1 (5 bases). CDR3 size: 14 residues. Trimming removed 5 bases from V and 4 bases from J, with 14 bases in between. CDR3 residues: CASSRGPGSTEAFF. Here the CDR3 DNA reads TGTGCCAGCAGTCGGGGACCGGGTAGCACTGAAGCTTTCTTT.

This clonotype was detected ten times or more. This chain links TRBV24-1 with TRBJ2-1; TRBD2 agrees at 9 bases. The CDR3 consists of 14 residues. Losses at the gene ends were 6 bases for V and 10 bases for J; bases not matched to a gene: 9. Germline CDR1 is KGHDR and CDR2 is SFDVKD. The CDR3: CATSSILGTSEQFF. The CDR3 coding sequence is TGTGCCACCAGTTCCATTTTAGGGACTAGCGAGCAGTTCTTC.

This clonotype was seen at least ten times. The J gene is TRBJ1-2, the V gene TRBV5-1; 7 bases align to TRBD1. The CDR3 has 16 residues. Germline V lookup: CDR1 SGHRS, CDR2 YFSETQ. V gave up 5 bases and J gave up 7 bases; unmatched junction bases: 17. The CDR3 nucleotides are TGCGCCAGCAGTTCCCGACAGGGCGCCCTCGCCGGTGGCTACACCTTC. This sequence encodes CASSSRQGALAGGYTF.

With respect to this clonotype: An end of the junction does not agree with germline; a read error may underlie this. The chain recombines TRBV4-2 with TRBJ1-2; D remains unclear. The CDR3 sequence is 13 residues long. CDR1 and CDR2 (germline): LGHNA, YNFKEQ. DNA of the CDR3: TGTGCCATCAGCCCTGGACTCCTCTGCGGCTACACCTTC. This translates into CAISPGLLCGYTF.

This clonotype was observed many times. A read error may account for a junction end that differs from germline. J is TRBJ2-5 and V is TRBV20-1; D tentatively reads TRBD1 or TRBD2 (5 bases each). Germline V CDR1 and CDR2: DFQATT, SNEGSKA (reference sequence). CDR3 length: 18 amino acids. CDR3 coding DNA: TGCTGTGCTAGAGGGCCGCTCCGGGACCGGACGGACTGGGAGACCCAGTACTTC. The encoded protein is CCARGPLRDRTDWETQYF.

This clonotype occurred many times. The CDR3 nucleotides are TGTGCCAGCAGCGCCACAGGGTACTACACCTTC. It specifies CASSATGYYTF. This chain links TRBV5-4 with TRBJ1-2; a possible D gene is TRBD1 (6 bases). The germline V gene encodes CDR1 SGHNT and CDR2 YYREEE (reference sequence). CDR3 length: 11 residues. V was pared by 4 bases and J by 10 bases, with 11 bases between.

This clonotype has just a few counts. A read error may explain this, as a much larger clone is one base away. V usage is TRBV12-3 or TRBV12-4 and J usage is TRBJ2-2, with 8 positions matching TRBD1. The CDR3 has 14 amino acids. Losses at the gene ends were 8 bases for V and 4 bases for J; bases not matched to a gene: 6. Written as DNA, the CDR3 is TGTGCCAGCGGGAGGACAGGGATCACCGGGGAGCTGTTTTTT. This encodes CASGRTGITGELFF.

In its sample, this clonotype was seen many times. The V and J genes are TRBV12-3 or TRBV12-4 and TRBJ2-3, with D unclear. The CDR3 extends over 13 amino acids. The ends were cut back, 8 bases at V and 2 bases at J, with 11 bases in the middle. The CDR3 sequence: CASRGQSTDTQYF. The CDR3 region has the DNA TGTGCCAGCCGCGGCCAATCCACAGATACGCAGTATTTT.

Ten or more counts support this clonotype. The chain has TRBV20-1 and TRBJ1-4; D unclear. Trimming stripped 3 bases from V and 5 bases from J, with 13 bases between. The CDR3 spans 14 residues. CDR1 is DFQATT, CDR2 SNEGSKA, per germline (reference sequence). The CDR3 nucleotides are TGCAGTGCTAGGGACCAATCAAGAAATGAAAAACTGTTTTTT. Protein sequence: CSARDQSRNEKLFF.

This clonotype is classed as medium-sized (0.01 to 0.1%). V usage is TRBV12-3 or TRBV12-4 and J usage is TRBJ1-1; no firm D call. This CDR3 spans 14 amino acids. Trimming removed 6 bases at V and 0 bases at J, with 11 bases between. The CDR3 here is CASRHRRLNTEAFF. The CDR3 region has the DNA TGTGCCAGCAGACACCGGAGGCTGAACACTGAAGCTTTCTTT.

The table lists this clonotype with many counts. The chain employs TRBV18 and TRBJ2-3, with D unclear. V was trimmed by 7 bases and J by 5 bases, leaving 10 bases between them. In germline, CDR1 is KGHSH, CDR2 LQKENI. The length of the CDR3 is 12 residues. The CDR3 DNA follows: TGTGCCAGCTGTCCTTCGAGAGATACGCAGTATTTT. This codes for CASCPSRDTQYF.

This clonotype occurred many times. The chain recombines TRBV28 with TRBJ2-7, with D possibly matching TRBD1 (5 bases). CDR1 and CDR2 from the germline V gene are MDHEN and SYDVKM. The CDR3 covers 13 residues. The ends were cut back, 5 bases at V and 8 bases at J, with 16 bases in the middle. CDR3 protein: CASSNDQGKQQYV. The CDR3 DNA reads TGTGCCAGCAGTAATGATCAGGGTAAACAGCAGTACGTC.

In this sample, this clonotype turned up many times. The V call is TRBV7-8, the J call TRBJ2-2, with 9 nucleotides matching TRBD1. This CDR3 has 14 amino acids. From germline, CDR1 is SGHVS and CDR2 FQNEAQ. The trim removed 6 bases at V and 5 bases at J, leaving 4 bases unmatched. CDR3 sequence reads: CASRRDRVTGELFF. CDR3 in DNA: TGTGCCAGCAGAAGGGACAGGGTGACCGGGGAGCTGTTTTTT. Combining the CDR3 with reference TRBV7-8 and TRBJ2-2 gives the whole variable domain GAGVSQSPRYKVAKRGQDVALRCDPISGHVSLFWYQQALGQGPEFLTYFQNEAQLDKSGLPSDRFFAERPEGSVSTLKIQRTQQEDSAVYLCASRRDRVTGELFFGEGSRLTVL.

This clonotype was recorded at least ten times. The rearrangement links TRBV2 to TRBJ1-6; TRBD1 aligns across 9 bases. V trimming: 6 bases; J trimming: 12 bases; junction bases outside the gene matches: 15. Per germline, CDR1 SNHLY and CDR2 FYNNEI. The CDR3 consists of 16 residues. The CDR3 nucleotides are TGTGCCAGCAGAGACCGGGACAGGGCTCCAGAGCGACCCCTCCACTTT. Translated: CASRDRDRAPERPLHF. Looking up the rest from reference TRBV2 and TRBJ1-6 gives the full variable domain: EPEVTQTPSHQVTQMGQEVILRCVPISNHLYFYWYRQILGQKVEFLVSFYNNEISEKSEIFDDQFSVERPDGSNFTLKIRSTKLEDSAMYFCASRDRDRAPERPLHFGNGTRLTVT.

This clonotype was seen at least ten times. The chain combines TRBV7-2 with TRBJ2-3; D might be TRBD2 (5 bases). The CDR3 contains 18 residues. V dropped 2 bases and J dropped 4 bases, with 22 bases sitting between them. Germline values: CDR1 SGHTA, CDR2 FQGNSA. In nucleotides, the CDR3 is TGTGCCAGCAGCTTAACACTAGTAAGCGATTCCGCCTCAGATACGCAGTATTTT. This encodes CASSLTLVSDSASDTQYF.

Many counts were recorded for this clonotype. The V gene is TRBV6-5, the J gene TRBJ2-1; D call uncertain. This CDR3 region has 14 residues. Germline CDR1 reads MNHEY; CDR2 reads SVGAGI. The ends were cut back, 8 bases at V and 2 bases at J, with 13 bases in the middle. The CDR3 is CASEAAGTYNEQFF. The CDR3 DNA follows: TGTGCCAGCGAGGCAGCAGGTACCTACAATGAGCAGTTCTTC.

This clonotype was recorded at least ten times. The chain combines TRBV4-2 with TRBJ2-7; 7 bases are shared with TRBD1. Unmatched junction bases numbered 9, after V lost 1 base and J lost 6 bases. Germline CDR1 reads LGHNA; CDR2 reads YNFKEQ. The CDR3 covers 15 residues. CDR3 residues: CASSQGMRGLGEQYF. The CDR3, as DNA: TGTGCCAGCAGCCAAGGAATGAGGGGGCTAGGCGAGCAGTACTTC.

This clonotype was seen repeatedly, ten times or more. The V gene is TRBV10-1, the J gene TRBJ2-7; the match to TRBD1 covers 7 bases. The CDR3 is 14 residues long. With 11 bases clipped from V and 2 bases from J, the junction kept 12 bases outside the gene matches. Germline CDR1 and CDR2: WNHNN and SYGVQD (reference sequence). CDR3 sequence (DNA): TGCGCCCCCATTGGACAGGCAAAAGCCTACGAGCAGTACTTC. This translates into CAPIGQAKAYEQYF.

This clonotype showed up many times. The CDR3 sequence is CASQKEFTDTQYF. CDR3 DNA: TGTGCCAGCCAAAAGGAGTTCACAGATACGCAGTATTTT. This sequence joins TRBV6-6 and TRBJ2-3, with D unclear. In germline, CDR1 is MNHNY, CDR2 SVGAGI (reference sequence). The CDR3 runs to 13 residues. V was clipped by 8 bases and J by 2 bases, with 11 bases between them.

This clonotype was observed at least ten times. The CDR3, as DNA: TGTGCCAGCAGCTTTACTGCGAGCTCCTATAATTCACCCCTCCACTTT. This codes for CASSFTASSYNSPLHF. This chain joins TRBV5-4 and TRBJ1-6; no firm D call. V was shortened by 2 bases and J by 0 bases, with 9 bases between the two germline ends. CDR3 length equals 16 residues. Per germline, CDR1 SGHNT and CDR2 YYREEE (reference sequence).

This clonotype was detected ten times or more. The J gene is TRBJ2-3, the V gene TRBV11-3; TRBD2 agrees at 8 bases. The CDR3 has 16 residues. After removal of 3 bases from V and 4 bases from J, the junction contained 9 bases not matched to a gene. CDR1 and CDR2 from the germline V gene are SGHNT and YENEEA. This CDR3 reads CASSLMRGAGADTQYF. The DNA for the CDR3 is TGTGCCAGCAGCTTGATGCGGGGGGCCGGGGCAGATACGCAGTATTTT.